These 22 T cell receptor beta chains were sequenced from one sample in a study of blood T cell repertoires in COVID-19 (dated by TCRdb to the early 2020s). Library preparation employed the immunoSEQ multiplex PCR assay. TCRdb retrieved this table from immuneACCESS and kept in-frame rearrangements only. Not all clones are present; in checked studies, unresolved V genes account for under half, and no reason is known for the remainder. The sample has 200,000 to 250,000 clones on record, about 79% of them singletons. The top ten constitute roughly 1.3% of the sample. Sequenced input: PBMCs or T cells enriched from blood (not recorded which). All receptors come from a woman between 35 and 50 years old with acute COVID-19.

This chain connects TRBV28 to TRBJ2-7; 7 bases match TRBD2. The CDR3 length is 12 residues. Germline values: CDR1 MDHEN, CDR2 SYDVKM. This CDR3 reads CVTQGGSYEQYF. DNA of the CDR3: TGTGTTACGCAGGGAGGGTCCTACGAGCAGTACTTC.

The CDR3 DNA reads as TGTGCCAGCTCACCAGGGCTGGGAGGGAACACTGAAGCTTTCTTT. Translating it yields CASSPGLGGNTEAFF. The gene calls are TRBV18 and TRBJ1-1; D unclear. The germline V gene encodes CDR1 KGHSH and CDR2 LQKENI. The CDR3 covers 15 residues. V dropped 2 bases and J dropped 1 base, with 11 bases sitting between them.

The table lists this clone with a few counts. The CDR3, as DNA: TGTGCCAGCAGCTTGGAAAGCGGGAGTACAGATACGCAGTATTTT. Encoded protein: CASSLESGSTDTQYF. The chain links TRBV5-4 to TRBJ2-3; 8 bases fit TRBD2. This CDR3 region has 15 residues. The V gene end was trimmed by 0 bases and the J gene end by 3 bases; junction bases not matched to a gene: 3. The germline V gene encodes CDR1 SGHNT and CDR2 YYREEE (reference sequence).

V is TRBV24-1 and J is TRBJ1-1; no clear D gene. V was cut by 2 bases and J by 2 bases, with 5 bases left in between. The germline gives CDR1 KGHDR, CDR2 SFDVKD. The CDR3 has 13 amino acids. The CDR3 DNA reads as TGTGCCACCAGTGATTCGTATAACACTGAAGCTTTCTTT. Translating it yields CATSDSYNTEAFF.

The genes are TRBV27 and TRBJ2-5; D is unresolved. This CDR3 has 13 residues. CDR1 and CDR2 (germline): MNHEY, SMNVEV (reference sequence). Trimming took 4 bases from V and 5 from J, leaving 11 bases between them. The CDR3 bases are TGTGCCAGCAGTTCAGTTCGATCTGAGACCCAGTACTTC. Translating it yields CASSSVRSETQYF.

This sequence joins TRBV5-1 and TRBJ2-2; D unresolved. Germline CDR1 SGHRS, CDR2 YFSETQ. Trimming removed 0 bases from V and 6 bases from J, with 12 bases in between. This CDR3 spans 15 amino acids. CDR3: CASSLGGLVAGELFF. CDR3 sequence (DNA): TGCGCCAGCAGCTTGGGAGGTTTGGTCGCCGGGGAGCTGTTTTTT.

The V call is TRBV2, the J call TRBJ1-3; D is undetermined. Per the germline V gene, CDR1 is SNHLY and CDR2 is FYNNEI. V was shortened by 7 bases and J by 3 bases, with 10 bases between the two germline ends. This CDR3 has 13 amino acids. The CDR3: CASTLSGGNTIYF. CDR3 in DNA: TGTGCCAGCACCCTGTCGGGTGGAAACACCATATATTTT.

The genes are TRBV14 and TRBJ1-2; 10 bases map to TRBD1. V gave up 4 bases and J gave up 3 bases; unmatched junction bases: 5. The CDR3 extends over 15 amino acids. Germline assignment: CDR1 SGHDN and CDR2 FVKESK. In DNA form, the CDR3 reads TGTGCCAGCAGCCCGGGACAGGGGAATTACTATGGCTACACCTTC. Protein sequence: CASSPGQGNYYGYTF.

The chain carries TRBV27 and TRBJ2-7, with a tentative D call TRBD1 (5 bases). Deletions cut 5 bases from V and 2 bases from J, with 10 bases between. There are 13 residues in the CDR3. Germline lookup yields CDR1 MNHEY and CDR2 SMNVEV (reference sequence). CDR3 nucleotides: TGTGCCAGCAGTCCCAGGGCCCCCTACGAGCAGTACTTC. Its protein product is CASSPRAPYEQYF.

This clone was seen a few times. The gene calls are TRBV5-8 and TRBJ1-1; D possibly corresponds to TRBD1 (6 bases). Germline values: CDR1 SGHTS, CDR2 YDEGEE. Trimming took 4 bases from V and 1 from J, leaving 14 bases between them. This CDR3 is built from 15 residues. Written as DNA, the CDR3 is TGTGCCAGCAGCCTTGCCAGAGGGGGGAACACTGAAGCTTTCTTT. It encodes CASSLARGGNTEAFF.

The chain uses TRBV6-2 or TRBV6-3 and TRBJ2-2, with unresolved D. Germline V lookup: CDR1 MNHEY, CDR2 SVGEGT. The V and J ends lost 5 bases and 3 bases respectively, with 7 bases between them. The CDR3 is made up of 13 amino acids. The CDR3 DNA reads TGTGCCAGCAGTCCGGCGGACACCGGGGAGCTGTTTTTT. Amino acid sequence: CASSPADTGELFF.

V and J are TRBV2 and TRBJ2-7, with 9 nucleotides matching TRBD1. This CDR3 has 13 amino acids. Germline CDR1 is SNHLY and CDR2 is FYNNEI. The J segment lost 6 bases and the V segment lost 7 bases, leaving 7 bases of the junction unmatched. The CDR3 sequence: CASKSDRGVEQYF. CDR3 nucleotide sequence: TGTGCCAGCAAGTCGGACAGGGGAGTCGAGCAGTACTTC.

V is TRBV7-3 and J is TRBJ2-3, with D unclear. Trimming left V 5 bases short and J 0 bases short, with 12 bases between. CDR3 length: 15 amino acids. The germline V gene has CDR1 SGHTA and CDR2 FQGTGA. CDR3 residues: CASSPHWASTDTQYF. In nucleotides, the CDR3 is TGTGCCAGCAGCCCCCATTGGGCGAGCACAGATACGCAGTATTTT. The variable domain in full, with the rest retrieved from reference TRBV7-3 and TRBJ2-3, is GAGVSQTPSNKVTEKGKYVELRCDPISGHTALYWYRQSLGQGPEFLIYFQGTGAADDSGLPNDRFFAVRPEGSVSTLKIQRTERGDSAVYLCASSPHWASTDTQYFGPGTRLTVL.

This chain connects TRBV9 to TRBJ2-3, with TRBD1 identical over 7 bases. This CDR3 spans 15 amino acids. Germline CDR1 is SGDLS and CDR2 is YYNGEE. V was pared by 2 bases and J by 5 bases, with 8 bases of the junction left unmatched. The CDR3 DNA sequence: TGTGCCAGCAGCGTGAGGGACCCAGGGGGAGATACGCAGTATTTT. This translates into CASSVRDPGGDTQYF.

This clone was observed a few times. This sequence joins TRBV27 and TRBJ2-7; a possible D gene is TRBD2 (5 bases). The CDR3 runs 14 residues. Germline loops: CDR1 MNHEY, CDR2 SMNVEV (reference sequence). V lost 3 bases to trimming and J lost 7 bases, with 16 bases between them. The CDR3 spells CASSFRQRGGEQYF. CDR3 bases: TGTGCCAGCAGTTTTAGGCAGAGAGGCGGGGAGCAGTACTTC.

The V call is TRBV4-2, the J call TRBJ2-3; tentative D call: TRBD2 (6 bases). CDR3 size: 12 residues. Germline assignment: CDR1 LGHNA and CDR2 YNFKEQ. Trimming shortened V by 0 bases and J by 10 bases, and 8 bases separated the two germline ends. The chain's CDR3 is CASSQDAGPQYF. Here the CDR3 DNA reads TGTGCCAGCAGCCAAGATGCGGGGCCGCAGTATTTT.

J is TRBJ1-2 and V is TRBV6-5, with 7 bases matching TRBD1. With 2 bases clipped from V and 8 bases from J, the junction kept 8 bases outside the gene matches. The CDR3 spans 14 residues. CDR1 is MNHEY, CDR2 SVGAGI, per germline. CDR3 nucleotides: TGTGCCAGCAGTTACCGGGACAGCCTGGGAGGCTACACCTTC. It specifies CASSYRDSLGGYTF.

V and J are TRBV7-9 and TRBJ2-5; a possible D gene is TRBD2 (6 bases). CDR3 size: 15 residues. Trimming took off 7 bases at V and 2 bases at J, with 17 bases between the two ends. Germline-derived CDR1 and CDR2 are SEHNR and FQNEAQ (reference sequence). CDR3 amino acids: CASNPRWGDQETQYF. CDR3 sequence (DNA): TGTGCCAGCAACCCCCGGTGGGGGGATCAAGAGACCCAGTACTTC. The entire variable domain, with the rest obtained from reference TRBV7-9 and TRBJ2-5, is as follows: DTGVSQNPRHKITKRGQNVTFRCDPISEHNRLYWYRQTLGQGPEFLTYFQNEAQLEKSRLLSDRFSAERPKGSFSTLEIQRTEQGDSAMYLCASNPRWGDQETQYFGPGTRLLVL.

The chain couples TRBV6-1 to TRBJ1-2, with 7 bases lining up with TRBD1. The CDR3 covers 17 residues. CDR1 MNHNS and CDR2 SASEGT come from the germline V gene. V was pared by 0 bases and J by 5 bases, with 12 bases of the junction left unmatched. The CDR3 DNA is TGTGCCAGCAGTGAAGCGCATCAAAGGGGGACAGTTTATGGCTACACCTTC. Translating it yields CASSEAHQRGTVYGYTF.

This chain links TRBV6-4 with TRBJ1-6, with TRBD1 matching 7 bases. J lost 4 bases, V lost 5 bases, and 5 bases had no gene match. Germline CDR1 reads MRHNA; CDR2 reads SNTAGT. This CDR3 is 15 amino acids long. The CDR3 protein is CASSPDRDYNSPLHF. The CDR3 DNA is TGTGCCAGCAGTCCCGACAGGGATTATAATTCACCCCTCCACTTT.

The DNA for the CDR3 is TGCGCCAGCAGTCTATCAGGGACAGGCCGCAATCAGCCCCAGCATTTT. Protein product: CASSLSGTGRNQPQHF. The gene calls are TRBV10-2 and TRBJ1-5, with 8 bases identical to TRBD1. The CDR3 is 16 residues long. Per germline, CDR1 WSHSY and CDR2 SAAADI. The junction had 8 bases not matched to a gene; V was cut back by 5 bases and J by 2 bases.

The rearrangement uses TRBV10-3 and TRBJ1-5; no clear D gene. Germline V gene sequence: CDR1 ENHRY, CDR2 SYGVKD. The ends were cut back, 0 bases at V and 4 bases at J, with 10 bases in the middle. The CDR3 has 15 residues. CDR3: CAISESDQTNQPQHF. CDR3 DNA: TGTGCCATCAGTGAGTCCGATCAGACAAATCAGCCCCAGCATTTT.